This T cell receptor (beta chain) was captured in a study of Ad26.COV2.S vaccination and SARS-CoV-2 variants (dated by TCRdb to the early 2020s). Regarding the research as a whole: Vaccine-arm donors came from COV1001, a multicentre, randomized, double-blind, placebo-controlled phase I-IIa trial of Ad26.COV2.S in healthy adults. Participants in the trial were split at random into five groups of five each, receiving low-dose or high-dose Ad26.COV2.S once or twice, or else placebo on both occasions. Ad26.COV2.S was given intramuscularly at 5x10^10 or 1x10^11 viral particles, as a single shot or as two shots 56 days apart. Investigators remained blinded to trial group allocation during experiments and outcome assessment. TCRbeta repertoire sequencing served as the tool for gauging how specific and how broad the SARS-CoV-2-reactive T cell receptors were following Ad26.COV2.S vaccination. A total of approximately 30 samples were included in the TCR-sequenced set, comprising some 20 Ad26.COV2.S vaccine recipients, 5 placebo recipients and 8 SARS-CoV-2 convalescent individuals.

On the study overall, not on this receptor specifically: Compared with placebo recipients, Ad26.COV2.S recipients showed higher spike-specific TCR breadth (P = 0.0014). Comparable non-spike TCR breadth was observed between vaccine and placebo recipients, consistent with only spike being contained in the vaccine. After vaccination, spike-specific CD8+ and CD4+ T cell responses were reported to show substantial breadth. It was noted by the authors that total T cell responses may have been underestimated by the TCR breadth and depth analyses. The study lacked the statistical power to compare responses across vaccine doses or regimens.

Relative to germline, V is 3 bases shorter and J is 4 bases shorter, with 13 bases between their ends. From its cysteine to its phenylalanine, the CDR3 spans 15 amino acids. Solely the CDR3 DNA is kept, with 45 bases framed from the first base. Via the germline V gene (reference sequence), CDR1 is LNHDA and CDR2 SQIVND. Per the publication, the treatment or condition label means: about 20 received Ad26.COV2.S at low or high dose, single or two shots; a few received placebo; per-sample allocation not given. For vaccine and placebo recipients, repertoires were sequenced using samples collected on day 63 after the first injection. Cohort 1b enrolled around 23 adults aged 18-55 years at a single site in Boston, USA, between 29 July and 7 August 2020. Ad26.COV2.S consisted of a replication-incompetent adenovirus type 26 vector by which a prefusion-stabilized SARS-CoV-2 spike protein from the original Wuhan strain was expressed.

For this clone: The antigen this receptor binds is unknown. No base qualities exist here, and no much larger clone lies one base off it.

The immunoSEQ Assay was used to sequence TCRbeta CDR3 regions. After extraction, genomic DNA underwent amplification by bias-controlled multiplex PCR, followed by high-throughput sequencing. Turning to the authors' computational methods: Collapsing and filtering of sequences were performed to quantify the absolute abundance of each unique TCRbeta CDR3 region. T cell fraction was estimated by normalizing TCRbeta template counts to usable DNA, which was measured by amplifying reference genes present in all nucleated cells. Repertoire TCRs were annotated as SARS-CoV-2-specific by exact matching of V gene, CDR3 amino acid sequence and J gene to a known reactive TCR set. The reference SARS-CoV-2 TCR set was derived from MIRA and filtered for enrichment in COVID-19-positive ImmuneCODE repertoires, a step that removed public or cross-reactive TCRs. Drawing on the MIRA antigens, annotated TCRs were analysed further at the level of specific ORF or position within ORF. Depth was the summed frequency of annotated unique rearrangements, while breadth was defined as annotated unique rearrangements over total unique productive rearrangements. Group comparisons of TCR breadth used two-sided Wilcoxon rank-sum tests. TCRdb limited this immuneACCESS table to in-frame rearrangements with V and J called. A share of clones is missing; checked studies link under half to unresolved V genes, and the rest is unexplained. That table furnishes V, J and clone size, whereas the DNA furnished D and trimming. This sample lists roughly 350,000 clones; 75% to 90% were detected once. The ten top clones hold 9.5% to 12% of the sample.

The sample here was peripheral blood, taken in a trial of Ad26.COV2.S vaccine versus placebo. The TCR comes from a person aged 18-60 years who received the Ad26.COV2.S COVID-19 vaccine or a placebo. The chain employs TRBV19 and TRBJ2-1; matching of 6 bases hints at TRBD1 as the D gene. The CDR3 region reads CASSISGQGYNEQFF. The DNA sequence is as follows: TGTGCCAGTAGTATCTCGGGTCAGGGGTACAATGAGCAGTTCTTC.